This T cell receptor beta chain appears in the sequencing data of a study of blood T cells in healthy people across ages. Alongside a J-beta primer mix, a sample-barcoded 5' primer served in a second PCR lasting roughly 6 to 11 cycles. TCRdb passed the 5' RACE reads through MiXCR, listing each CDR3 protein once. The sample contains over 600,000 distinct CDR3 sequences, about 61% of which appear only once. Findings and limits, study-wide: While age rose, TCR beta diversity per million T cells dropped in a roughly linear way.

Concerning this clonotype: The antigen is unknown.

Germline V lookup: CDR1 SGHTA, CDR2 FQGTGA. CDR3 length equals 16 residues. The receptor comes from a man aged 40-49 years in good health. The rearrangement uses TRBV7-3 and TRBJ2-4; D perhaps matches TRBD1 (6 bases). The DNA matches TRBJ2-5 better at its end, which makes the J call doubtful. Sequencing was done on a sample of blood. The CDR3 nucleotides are TGTGCCAGCAGCAAACCCCCAGGGGTCCCTCAAGAGACCCAGTACTTC. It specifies CASSKPPGVPQETQYF.